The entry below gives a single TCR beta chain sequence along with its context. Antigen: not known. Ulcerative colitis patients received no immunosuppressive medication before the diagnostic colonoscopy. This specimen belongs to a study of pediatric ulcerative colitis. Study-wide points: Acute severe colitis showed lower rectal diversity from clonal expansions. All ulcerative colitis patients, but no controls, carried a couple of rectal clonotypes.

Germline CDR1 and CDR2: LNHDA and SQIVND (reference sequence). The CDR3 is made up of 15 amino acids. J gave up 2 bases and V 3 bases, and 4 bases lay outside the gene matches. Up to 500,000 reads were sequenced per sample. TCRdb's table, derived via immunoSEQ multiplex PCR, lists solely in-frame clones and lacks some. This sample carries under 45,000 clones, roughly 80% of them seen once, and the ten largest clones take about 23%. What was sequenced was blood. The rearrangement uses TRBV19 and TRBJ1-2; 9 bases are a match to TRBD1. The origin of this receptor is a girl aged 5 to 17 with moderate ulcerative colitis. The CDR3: CASSMGTGTNYGYTF. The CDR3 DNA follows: TGTGCCAGTAGTATGGGGACAGGGACCAACTATGGCTACACCTTC.